The 15 T cell receptor beta chains below all came from one sample that was sequenced in a study of blood T cells in healthy people across ages. Primers used in a second PCR of about 6 to 11 cycles were a sample-barcoded 5' primer and a J-beta primer mix. TCRdb re-called the 5' RACE reads through MiXCR, storing one row per CDR3 protein. The sample shows 550,000 to 800,000 distinct CDR3 sequences, about 30% of them seen only once. Sequences were obtained from blood. These TCRs come from a woman of 80 years or more in good health.

This clonotype has a count of ten or more. The V call is TRBV20-1, the J call TRBJ2-7; TRBD1 might be the D (5 bases). The CDR3 sequence is 13 residues long. Deletions cut 5 bases from V and 6 bases from J, with 17 bases between. CDR1 is DFQATT, CDR2 SNEGSKA, per germline (reference sequence). CDR3: CSAWVQVGAEQYF. In DNA form, the CDR3 reads TGCAGTGCTTGGGTACAGGTTGGGGCCGAGCAGTACTTC.

CDR3 protein: CASSWEVGEQYF. Written as DNA, the CDR3 is TGTGCCAGCAGCTGGGAGGTTGGCGAGCAGTACTTC. The V gene is TRBV7-9, the J gene TRBJ2-1, with a possible D match to TRBD2 (6 bases). The J call may not be correct, given that the DNA end is closer to TRBJ2-7. The CDR3 is 12 amino acids. Germline loops: CDR1 SEHNR, CDR2 FQNEAQ (reference sequence).

The table lists this clonotype with a few counts. The chain carries TRBV7-9 and TRBJ1-1; D call uncertain. This CDR3 has 16 amino acids. V was pared by 2 bases and J by 1 base, with 14 bases between. The germline gives CDR1 SEHNR, CDR2 FQNEAQ (reference sequence). The CDR3 is CASSLQSGGTNTEAFF. CDR3 in DNA: TGTGCCAGCAGCTTACAGTCGGGCGGAACGAACACTGAAGCTTTCTTT.

The V and J genes are TRBV4-2 and TRBJ2-1, with 9 nucleotides matching TRBD2. Germline trimming cut 8 bases from V and 0 bases from J; bases unmatched to any gene: 17. The CDR3 sequence is 19 residues long. Per the germline V gene, CDR1 is LGHNA and CDR2 is YNFKEQ. CDR3 region: CASALRLAENPSSYNEQFF. The CDR3 DNA sequence: TGTGCCAGCGCCTTAAGACTAGCGGAAAACCCGAGCTCCTACAATGAGCAGTTCTTC.

As concerns this clonotype: This may arise from a read error, as a much more abundant clone is one base away. J is TRBJ2-1 and V is TRBV12-3 or TRBV12-4, with TRBD2 identical over 9 bases. The CDR3 contains 21 residues. In DNA, the CDR3 is TGTGCCGGCAGTTCAATCCTCCGGGGAGCGGGGGGAGCGCTCTCCTACAATGAGCAGTTCTTC. It yields the protein CAGSSILRGAGGALSYNEQFF.

About this clonotype: A much larger clone lies a single base off, so this may be a read error. This rearrangement joins TRBV28 to TRBJ1-2, with 7 bases identical to TRBD1. This CDR3 has 14 amino acids. Germline CDR1 reads MDHEN; CDR2 reads SYDVKM. This CDR3 is CATSLQQGYYGYTF. The CDR3 nucleotides are TGTGCCACCAGTTTACAACAGGGGTACTATGGCTACACCTTC.

The chain joins TRBV16 to TRBJ1-2, with D hard to call. Germline lookup yields CDR1 KGHSY and CDR2 FQNENV. The CDR3 sequence is 13 residues long. The V and J ends lost 3 bases and 2 bases respectively, with 7 bases between them. The chain's CDR3 is CASSQSRNYGYTF. The CDR3 region has the DNA TGTGCCAGCAGCCAGTCCAGAAACTATGGCTACACCTTC.

This chain joins TRBV20-1 and TRBJ1-2; D unclear. The V end lost 5 bases, the J end lost 1 base, and 8 bases lay between the germline ends. The V gene's germline CDR1 is DFQATT and CDR2 SNEGSKA (reference sequence). The CDR3 runs to 12 residues. The CDR3 loop is CSADDGNYGYTF. The DNA for the CDR3 is TGCAGTGCTGACGACGGTAACTATGGCTACACCTTC.

In this sample, this clonotype turned up many times. The rearrangement joins TRBV20-1 to TRBJ2-1; 8 bases match TRBD1. Unmatched junction bases numbered 5, after V lost 6 bases and J lost 4 bases. The CDR3 sequence is 13 residues long. Germline V gene data show CDR1 as DFQATT and CDR2 as SNEGSKA (reference sequence). In nucleotides, the CDR3 is TGCAGTGCGGAGGGACAGGAATACAATGAGCAGTTCTTC. It codes for CSAEGQEYNEQFF.

A single count supports this clonotype. V is TRBV7-2 and J is TRBJ2-7; the D is unclear. Germline assignment: CDR1 SGHTA and CDR2 FQGNSA. The CDR3 is made up of 13 amino acids. V dropped 5 bases and J dropped 4 bases, with 12 bases sitting between them. CDR3 DNA sequence: TGTGCCAGCAGCCAGCTCATGTGGTACGAGCAGTACTTC. Translation gives CASSQLMWYEQYF.

On this clonotype: One base away lies a much larger clone, so this may be a sequencing read error. The J gene is TRBJ1-1, the V gene TRBV6-4; no reliable D call. The CDR3 is 13 amino acids. Germline V lookup: CDR1 MRHNA, CDR2 SNTAGT. CDR3 nucleotides: TGTGCCAACAGTACATTTATGAACACTGAAGCTTTCTTT. The encoded protein is CANSTFMNTEAFF.

The chain uses TRBV12-3 or TRBV12-4 and TRBJ2-3; 7 nucleotides align to TRBD2. This CDR3 is 19 amino acids long. Trimming cost V 6 bases and J 2 bases; bases outside gene matches: 20. Written as DNA, the CDR3 is TGTGCCAGCAGCCGTGGAGTTGTCGGGGGGACCGTGAACACAGATACGCAGTATTTT. It is translated as CASSRGVVGGTVNTDTQYF.

There are many counts of this clonotype. V usage is TRBV11-2 and J usage is TRBJ2-7; D ambiguous. The CDR3 extends over 14 amino acids. Trimming took 0 bases from V and 1 from J, leaving 7 bases between them. CDR1 and CDR2 from the germline V gene are SGHAT and FQNNGV. The chain's CDR3 is CASSLERQSYEQYF. For the CDR3, the DNA is TGTGCCAGCAGCTTAGAACGGCAGTCCTACGAGCAGTACTTC.

This clonotype was picked up many times. This chain uses TRBV20-1 with TRBJ2-7, with D uncertain. The germline V and J ends were trimmed by 6 bases and 0 bases, with 12 bases remaining between them. Germline V gene sequence: CDR1 DFQATT, CDR2 SNEGSKA (reference sequence). This CDR3 is 13 amino acids long. The CDR3 sequence: CSADPGGSYEQYF. CDR3 nucleotide sequence: TGCAGTGCGGACCCAGGTGGCTCCTACGAGCAGTACTTC.

V and J are TRBV9 and TRBJ2-5; TRBD1 matches 8 bases. The J call may be faulty, since TRBJ2-7 better matches the DNA end. CDR1 SGDLS and CDR2 YYNGEE come from the germline V gene. The CDR3 totals 14 residues. The CDR3 sequence: CASSVGQALSEQYF. In nucleotides, the CDR3 is TGTGCCAGCAGCGTGGGACAGGCTCTTTCCGAGCAGTACTTC.